The 25 T cell receptor beta chains below come from one sample, sequenced in a study of memory CD4+ T cells and cytomegalovirus serostatus. Produced via immunoSEQ multiplex PCR; TCRdb's table is partial and in-frame only. This sample has some 48,000 clones, with around 80% found just once. Single viable CD3+CD4+CD8-CD45RO+ cells were sorted as the memory CD4+ T cells. The sequencing sample was made of memory CD4+ T cells from blood. The receptors shown here come from an adult in good health and CMV-seronegative.

J is TRBJ1-2 and V is TRBV5-5; tentatively, D is TRBD1 (6 bases). The CDR3 has 18 amino acids. V was clipped by 0 bases and J by 5 bases, with 23 bases between them. In germline, CDR1 is SGHKS, CDR2 YYEKEE (reference sequence). The CDR3 nucleotides are TGTGCCAGCAGCTTGGCCGAGGGACATCTGACGCCTTTTTATGGCTACACCTTC. As protein: CASSLAEGHLTPFYGYTF.

Only one count was recorded for this clone. V usage is TRBV15 and J usage is TRBJ2-2, with D perhaps matching TRBD2 (5 bases). Looked up from germline, CDR1 is LNHNV and CDR2 is YYDKDF (reference sequence). The CDR3 is 13 amino acids. V was clipped by 5 bases and J by 7 bases, with 11 bases between them. Here the CDR3 DNA reads TGTGCCACCAGCGTGGGAGTGGTCGGGGAGCTGTTTTTT. It is translated as CATSVGVVGELFF.

The gene calls are TRBV11-2 and TRBJ1-6; weak D call: TRBD1 (6 bases). Per germline, CDR1 SGHAT and CDR2 FQNNGV. The CDR3 has 17 residues. V lost 5 bases and J lost 1, with 15 bases in between. CDR3 DNA: TGTGCCAGCAGCCCGGGTCGGGGGCCTTCCTATAATTCACCCCTCCACTTT. Its translation: CASSPGRGPSYNSPLHF.

The genes are TRBV5-4 and TRBJ1-5; D remains unclear. The V gene lost 0 bases and the J gene lost 5 bases, with 3 bases spanning the gap. In germline, CDR1 is SGHNT, CDR2 YYREEE (reference sequence). The CDR3 has 12 residues. The CDR3 here is CASSLDDQPQHF. The CDR3 region has the DNA TGTGCCAGCAGCTTGGACGATCAGCCCCAGCATTTT.

The gene calls are TRBV19 and TRBJ1-2; 8 bases line up with TRBD1. The J segment lost 7 bases and the V segment lost 7 bases, leaving 14 bases of the junction unmatched. CDR3 size: 15 residues. The V gene's germline CDR1 is LNHDA and CDR2 SQIVND (reference sequence). The CDR3 DNA reads TGTGCCAGTAACCATCGACAGGGGAATAAAGGTGGCTACACCTTC. Its protein product is CASNHRQGNKGGYTF.

The count of this clone is one. This sequence joins TRBV6-6 and TRBJ1-2, with 7 bases aligning to TRBD1. CDR1 and CDR2 from the germline V gene are MNHNY and SVGAGI (reference sequence). J lost 8 bases, V lost 6 bases, and 9 bases had no gene match. CDR3 size: 13 residues. The CDR3 DNA reads as TGTGCCAGCAGATATAGCCAGGGGGGGGGCTACACCTTC. This translates into CASRYSQGGGYTF.

The chain employs TRBV29-1 and TRBJ2-3; D remains ambiguous. Trimming removed 0 bases at V and 2 bases at J, with 6 bases between. The CDR3 has 13 residues. Germline CDR1 reads SQVTM; CDR2 reads ANQGSEA. The chain's CDR3 is CSVEETSTDTQYF. The CDR3 region has the DNA TGCAGCGTTGAAGAAACCTCCACAGATACGCAGTATTTT.

This clone was found a few times. The CDR3 DNA follows: TGTGCCAGCAGCCTTGGAATCCGGGCCACTGAAGCTTTCTTT. This translates into CASSLGIRATEAFF. The chain is built from TRBV28 and TRBJ1-1; D not certain. CDR3 size: 14 residues. The germline gives CDR1 MDHEN, CDR2 SYDVKM. The germline V and J ends were trimmed by 6 bases and 4 bases, with 15 bases remaining between them.

The chain combines TRBV19 with TRBJ1-5, with D hard to call. The CDR3 loop spans 14 amino acids. Trimming took 7 bases from V and 4 from J, leaving 14 bases between them. Germline V lookup: CDR1 LNHDA, CDR2 SQIVND (reference sequence). The CDR3, as DNA: TGTGCCAGTAAAGGGATGGAGCTAAATCAGCCCCAGCATTTT. It is translated as CASKGMELNQPQHF.

The chain couples TRBV5-6 to TRBJ1-1; D perhaps matches TRBD1 (6 bases). The CDR3 runs to 15 residues. V lost 4 bases to trimming and J lost 5 bases, with 18 bases between them. Germline assignment: CDR1 SGHDT and CDR2 YYEEEE. CDR3 DNA sequence: TGTGCCAGCAGCCCCCAGACAGGACGCGGGACTGAAGCTTTCTTT. This encodes CASSPQTGRGTEAFF.

The chain carries TRBV9 and TRBJ1-5, with D perhaps TRBD1 (5 bases). Germline-derived CDR1 and CDR2 are SGDLS and YYNGEE. Trimming took off 3 bases at V and 5 bases at J, with 18 bases between the two ends. This CDR3 is 16 amino acids long. The CDR3 sequence: CASSEGIWQTDQPQHF. CDR3 DNA: TGTGCCAGCAGCGAGGGGATTTGGCAGACCGATCAGCCCCAGCATTTT.

This clone showed up just a few times. The genes are TRBV2 and TRBJ1-5; the D gene is possibly TRBD1 (5 bases). The V end was cut by 2 bases, the J end by 4 bases, with 12 bases between. The length of the CDR3 is 15 residues. CDR1 and CDR2 (germline): SNHLY, FYNNEI. CDR3 coding DNA: TGTGCCAGCAGTGAAAGCCGGACACAAAATCAGCCCCAGCATTTT. Translating gives CASSESRTQNQPQHF. Together with reference TRBV2 and TRBJ1-5, the CDR3 gives the full variable domain: EPEVTQTPSHQVTQMGQEVILRCVPISNHLYFYWYRQILGQKVEFLVSFYNNEISEKSEIFDDQFSVERPDGSNFTLKIRSTKLEDSAMYFCASSESRTQNQPQHFGDGTRLSIL.

The chain links TRBV11-2 to TRBJ2-7; D unresolved. V was pared by 3 bases and J by 2 bases, with 8 bases between. This CDR3 has 13 amino acids. Germline-derived CDR1 and CDR2 are SGHAT and FQNNGV. The CDR3 nucleotides are TGTGCCAGCAGCTTCCCGCGAACCTACGAGCAGTACTTC. Its translation is CASSFPRTYEQYF.

The V call is TRBV6-1, the J call TRBJ2-7, with D unclear. The CDR3 contains 16 residues. V lost 4 bases and J 0 bases, leaving 16 bases between the germline ends. The germline gives CDR1 MNHNS, CDR2 SASEGT. The CDR3 spells CASSVLTADSSYEQYF. The DNA of the CDR3 is TGTGCCAGCAGTGTACTGACTGCGGATAGCTCCTACGAGCAGTACTTC.

This clone turned up a few times. The V call is TRBV9, the J call TRBJ1-1; D not certain. CDR3 length: 13 residues. Trimming stripped 1 base from V and 0 bases from J, with 4 bases between. Germline CDR1 is SGDLS and CDR2 is YYNGEE. The chain's CDR3 is CASSVRMNTEAFF. The CDR3 DNA reads as TGTGCCAGCAGCGTAAGGATGAACACTGAAGCTTTCTTT.

This clone is a singleton in its sample. The chain carries TRBV9 and TRBJ1-2; possibly TRBD1 for D (5 bases). Between the trimmed V and J ends, which lost 4 bases and 5 bases, there was a span of 18 bases. The V gene's germline CDR1 is SGDLS and CDR2 YYNGEE. The CDR3 runs to 15 residues. In nucleotides, the CDR3 is TGTGCCAGCAGCCCCCTGGGGGGATCAGGGTATGGCTACACCTTC. Its translation: CASSPLGGSGYGYTF.

This chain joins TRBV18 and TRBJ2-7; possibly TRBD2 for D (5 bases). Trimming left V 3 bases short and J 4 bases short, with 13 bases between. This CDR3 region has 14 residues. Germline V gene sequence: CDR1 KGHSH, CDR2 LQKENI. In DNA form, the CDR3 reads TGTGCCAGCTCACCGAGGGCGGATGGATACGAGCAGTACTTC. This codes for CASSPRADGYEQYF.

V is TRBV7-2 and J is TRBJ2-2; D may be TRBD2 (6 bases). CDR3 length: 15 residues. From germline, CDR1 is SGHTA and CDR2 FQGNSA. The V end lost 5 bases, the J end lost 1 base, and 11 bases lay between the germline ends. CDR3 DNA sequence: TGTGCCAGCAGCGGGGGGACCCTGAACACCGGGGAGCTGTTTTTT. Its protein is CASSGGTLNTGELFF.

The chain combines TRBV18 with TRBJ2-4, with D possibly called TRBD1 or TRBD2 (5 bases each). Per germline, CDR1 KGHSH and CDR2 LQKENI. V lost 3 bases, J lost 4 bases, and 13 bases lay in between. The CDR3 loop spans 15 amino acids. CDR3 region: CASSPGAGRKNIQYF. For the CDR3, the DNA is TGTGCCAGCTCACCTGGGGCGGGCAGAAAAAACATTCAGTACTTC.

The rearrangement links TRBV7-2 to TRBJ1-1; D ambiguous. V was pared by 1 base and J by 0 bases, with 9 bases between. CDR1 is SGHTA, CDR2 FQGNSA, per germline. This CDR3 comprises 15 residues. This CDR3 reads CASSLGPQVNTEAFF. CDR3 DNA sequence: TGTGCCAGCAGCTTAGGACCCCAGGTGAACACTGAAGCTTTCTTT.

The chain combines TRBV9 with TRBJ1-4, with D perhaps TRBD1 (5 bases). This CDR3 contains 15 residues. Germline V gene lookup returns CDR1 SGDLS and CDR2 YYNGEE. The ends were cut back, 0 bases at V and 4 bases at J, with 10 bases in the middle. The CDR3 DNA reads TGTGCCAGCAGCGTAGAGGGGCGCGGTAATGAAAAACTGTTTTTT. Translating gives CASSVEGRGNEKLFF.

This clone occurred once. CDR3 protein: CASSLVGSQETQYF. The CDR3 coding sequence is TGTGCCAGCAGCTTAGTTGGCAGCCAAGAGACCCAGTACTTC. The chain has TRBV7-9 and TRBJ2-5; D remains ambiguous. This CDR3 spans 14 amino acids. Trimming took off 1 base at V and 1 base at J, with 7 bases between the two ends. In germline, CDR1 is SEHNR, CDR2 FQNEAQ (reference sequence).

The chain carries TRBV18 and TRBJ2-2, with unresolved D. This CDR3 has 15 amino acids. Germline loops: CDR1 KGHSH, CDR2 LQKENI. Trimming took off 3 bases at V and 0 bases at J, with 8 bases between the two ends. The chain's CDR3 is CASSPARANTGELFF. CDR3 DNA sequence: TGTGCCAGCTCACCCGCCCGGGCGAACACCGGGGAGCTGTTTTTT.

The chain joins TRBV5-1 to TRBJ2-1; D remains unclear. Trimming removed 0 bases from V and 0 bases from J, with 10 bases in between. Looked up from germline, CDR1 is SGHRS and CDR2 is YFSETQ. The CDR3 covers 16 residues. The CDR3 DNA follows: TGCGCCAGCAGCTTGGCAGTCGGCAGCTCCTACAATGAGCAGTTCTTC. Translating gives CASSLAVGSSYNEQFF.

The V and J genes are TRBV19 and TRBJ2-3; the D gene is possibly TRBD2 (6 bases). The V end lost 5 bases, the J end lost 4 bases, and 7 bases lay between the germline ends. The CDR3 is 12 amino acids. Germline V gives CDR1 LNHDA, CDR2 SQIVND (reference sequence). The CDR3 loop reads CASSPGADTQYF. The CDR3 DNA sequence: TGTGCCAGTAGTCCGGGAGCAGATACGCAGTATTTT.